Listed below are T cell receptor beta chains from one sample, sequenced in a study of blood T cell repertoires in COVID-19. Here immunoSEQ multiplex PCR was the method, and the copy in TCRdb shows in-frame clones only, minus some. This table holds 150,000 to 200,000 clones, over 70% found once. What was sequenced was PBMCs or T cells enriched from blood (not recorded which). The receptor source for this set is a man aged 50 or older who had recovered from COVID-19. The CDR3 runs from the conserved cysteine through the conserved F or W. Fields, in order: V gene, J gene, D gene, clone size, CDR3 DNA, CDR3 protein. The D gene is left open where the match is weak. Expanded clones get a size class; other rows say once, few or many, or leave the size out.

v_call: TRBV11-1
j_call: TRBJ2-5
d_call: TRBD2
clone_size: -
cdr3_nt: TGTGCCAGCAGCTTAGGGGGGACTAGCGGACAAGAGACCCAGTACTTC
cdr3_aa: CASSLGGTSGQETQYF

v_call: TRBV29-1
j_call: TRBJ1-4
d_call: TRBD1
clone_size: once
cdr3_nt: TGCAGCGTTGGACAGGGGATGACTAATGAAAAACTGTTTTTT
cdr3_aa: CSVGQGMTNEKLFF

v_call: TRBV15
j_call: TRBJ1-5
d_call: TRBD1
clone_size: once
cdr3_nt: TGTGCCACCAGCGTCGGACAGGGCAGTCAGCCCCAGCATTTT
cdr3_aa: CATSVGQGSQPQHF

v_call: TRBV15
j_call: TRBJ1-1
d_call: TRBD1
clone_size: -
cdr3_nt: TGTGCCACCAGCAGAGATAGGGGTTTGGTACAGACAGGGTGGACTGAAGCTTTCTTT
cdr3_aa: CATSRDRGLVQTGWTEAFF

v_call: TRBV5-4
j_call: TRBJ2-3
d_call: -
clone_size: -
cdr3_nt: TGTGCCAGCAGCTTGGCAGGGGCCCCCACAGATACGCAGTATTTT
cdr3_aa: CASSLAGAPTDTQYF

v_call: TRBV29-1
j_call: TRBJ2-7
d_call: TRBD1
clone_size: -
cdr3_nt: TGCAGCGTATTGACAGGGTCAAGCTCCTACGAGCAGTACTTC
cdr3_aa: CSVLTGSSSYEQYF

v_call: TRBV12-3/TRBV12-4
j_call: TRBJ2-7
d_call: TRBD2
clone_size: once
cdr3_nt: TGTGCCAGCAGGGGACTAGCGGCCTACGAGCAGTACTTC
cdr3_aa: CASRGLAAYEQYF

v_call: TRBV12-3/TRBV12-4
j_call: TRBJ2-5
d_call: TRBD2
clone_size: -
cdr3_nt: TGTGCCAGCAGAGCGGGACCCCAAGAGACCCAGTACTTC
cdr3_aa: CASRAGPQETQYF

v_call: TRBV24-1
j_call: TRBJ2-2
d_call: -
clone_size: once
cdr3_nt: TGTGCCACCAGTGACGAGGGAGGGGGTATGACCGGGGAGCTGTTTTTT
cdr3_aa: CATSDEGGGMTGELFF

v_call: TRBV5-1
j_call: TRBJ2-2
d_call: -
clone_size: -
cdr3_nt: TGCGCCAGCAGTCCTCAGGGGTACGGCGGGGAGCTGTTTTTT
cdr3_aa: CASSPQGYGGELFF

v_call: TRBV10-3
j_call: TRBJ1-3
d_call: TRBD1
clone_size: -
cdr3_nt: TGTGCCATCGGCCAGGGGGCTCCTGGAAACACCATATATTTT
cdr3_aa: CAIGQGAPGNTIYF

v_call: TRBV14
j_call: TRBJ2-1
d_call: TRBD2
clone_size: -
cdr3_nt: TGTGCCAGCAGCGCGGGACTAGCGGGAGTGAGTGAGCAGTTCTTC
cdr3_aa: CASSAGLAGVSEQFF

v_call: TRBV5-1
j_call: TRBJ2-6
d_call: TRBD2
clone_size: -
cdr3_nt: TGCGCCAGCAGCTTGAGCTTCTCGGGGGGTTTCTCTGGGGCCAACGTCCTGACTTTC
cdr3_aa: CASSLSFSGGFSGANVLTF

v_call: TRBV2
j_call: TRBJ1-4
d_call: -
clone_size: -
cdr3_nt: TGTGCCAGCAGTGTTATTAGAACAGGGATTGAAAAACTGTTTTTT
cdr3_aa: CASSVIRTGIEKLFF

v_call: TRBV12-3/TRBV12-4
j_call: TRBJ2-7
d_call: TRBD1
clone_size: -
cdr3_nt: TGTGCCAGCACCGCAGGGGGCTACGAGCAGTACTTC
cdr3_aa: CASTAGGYEQYF

v_call: TRBV15
j_call: TRBJ1-2
d_call: -
clone_size: once
cdr3_nt: TGTGCCACCAGCAGAGATCAGGGCGGCTATGGCTACACCTTC
cdr3_aa: CATSRDQGGYGYTF

v_call: TRBV5-1
j_call: TRBJ2-7
d_call: TRBD2
clone_size: -
cdr3_nt: TGCGCCAGTAGCGGGGGGGCCGGGACCTACGAGCAGTACTTC
cdr3_aa: CASSGGAGTYEQYF

v_call: TRBV9
j_call: TRBJ2-3
d_call: TRBD2
clone_size: -
cdr3_nt: TGTGCCAGCAGCTACGACCTCCGGGGGGGCACAGATACGCAGTATTTT
cdr3_aa: CASSYDLRGGTDTQYF

v_call: TRBV10-2
j_call: TRBJ2-7
d_call: TRBD2
clone_size: -
cdr3_nt: TGCGCCAGCAGTGAGGCCGGCGGGAGCTTGAACGAGCAGTACTTC
cdr3_aa: CASSEAGGSLNEQYF

v_call: TRBV5-1
j_call: TRBJ2-2
d_call: -
clone_size: -
cdr3_nt: TGCGCCAGCAGCTTGTCAGGGCCTTCGACCGGGGAGCTGTTTTTT
cdr3_aa: CASSLSGPSTGELFF

v_call: TRBV19
j_call: TRBJ2-3
d_call: TRBD2
clone_size: -
cdr3_nt: TGTGCCAGTAAACCCACTAGCGGGGGTAGCACAGATACGCAGTATTTT
cdr3_aa: CASKPTSGGSTDTQYF

v_call: TRBV6-5
j_call: TRBJ2-1
d_call: -
clone_size: -
cdr3_nt: TGTGCCAGCAGAAACTATAACGCCTACAATGAGCAGTTCTTC
cdr3_aa: CASRNYNAYNEQFF

v_call: TRBV5-1
j_call: TRBJ2-1
d_call: -
clone_size: few
cdr3_nt: TGCGCCAGCAGAGCTAGCAGGTTGGACAATGAGCAGTTCTTC
cdr3_aa: CASRASRLDNEQFF

v_call: TRBV9
j_call: TRBJ1-1
d_call: -
clone_size: -
cdr3_nt: TGTGCCAGCAGCTCCGGGGGGGGGAACACTGAAGCTTTCTTT
cdr3_aa: CASSSGGGNTEAFF

v_call: TRBV7-9
j_call: TRBJ2-7
d_call: TRBD1
clone_size: -
cdr3_nt: TGTGCCAGCAGCCAACGGGGGACAGGGGGCTCCTACGAGCAGTACTTC
cdr3_aa: CASSQRGTGGSYEQYF

v_call: TRBV7-3
j_call: TRBJ1-1
d_call: TRBD1
clone_size: -
cdr3_nt: TGTGCCAGCAGCTTAGACAGGGCGGCCAACACTGAAGCTTTCTTT
cdr3_aa: CASSLDRAANTEAFF

v_call: TRBV6-5
j_call: TRBJ1-2
d_call: -
clone_size: once
cdr3_nt: TGTGCCAGCAGTTCACCCGGGACTTACTATGGCTACACCTTC
cdr3_aa: CASSSPGTYYGYTF

v_call: TRBV19
j_call: TRBJ2-5
d_call: TRBD1
clone_size: -
cdr3_nt: TGTGCCAGTAGAGGTAACCAGGGGGCGATTGGAGAGACCCAGTACTTC
cdr3_aa: CASRGNQGAIGETQYF

v_call: TRBV3-1/TRBV3-2
j_call: TRBJ1-2
d_call: TRBD1
clone_size: -
cdr3_nt: TGTGCCAGCAGCCAAGCCGAATCGACAGGGTTGTATGGCTACACCTTC
cdr3_aa: CASSQAESTGLYGYTF

v_call: TRBV7-3
j_call: TRBJ2-3
d_call: TRBD2
clone_size: -
cdr3_nt: TGTGCCAGCAGTTATGGACTAGTACCAGATACGCAGTATTTT
cdr3_aa: CASSYGLVPDTQYF

v_call: TRBV5-1
j_call: TRBJ1-2
d_call: TRBD1
clone_size: -
cdr3_nt: TGCGCCAGCAGCTTGGGTCCCCGACAGGGCGGCTATGGCTACACCTTC
cdr3_aa: CASSLGPRQGGYGYTF

v_call: TRBV7-2
j_call: TRBJ2-7
d_call: TRBD1
clone_size: once
cdr3_nt: TGTGCCAGCAGCTTAACAGGGGGCTCCTACGAGCAGTACTTC
cdr3_aa: CASSLTGGSYEQYF

v_call: TRBV10-2
j_call: TRBJ2-3
d_call: -
clone_size: once
cdr3_nt: TGCGCCAGCAGTGAGAAGGGGCGGCCGAACACAGATACGCAGTATTTT
cdr3_aa: CASSEKGRPNTDTQYF

v_call: TRBV7-7
j_call: TRBJ1-3
d_call: -
clone_size: -
cdr3_nt: TGTGCTAGCAGCCCTCTGGGCACTTCTGGAAACACCATATATTTT
cdr3_aa: CASSPLGTSGNTIYF

v_call: TRBV19
j_call: TRBJ1-3
d_call: -
clone_size: -
cdr3_nt: TGTGCCAGTAGTAACCCCAGGGTGAGCGGAAACACCATATATTTT
cdr3_aa: CASSNPRVSGNTIYF

v_call: TRBV12-3/TRBV12-4
j_call: TRBJ1-2
d_call: -
clone_size: -
cdr3_nt: TGTGCCAGCTCCTGGGAAGTACCGGGGGGCTACACCTTC
cdr3_aa: CASSWEVPGGYTF

v_call: TRBV6-5
j_call: TRBJ2-5
d_call: -
clone_size: -
cdr3_nt: TGTGCCAGCAGTTCAGGGAGGGGGGAGACCCAGTACTTC
cdr3_aa: CASSSGRGETQYF

v_call: TRBV2
j_call: TRBJ1-2
d_call: TRBD1
clone_size: once
cdr3_nt: TGTGCCAGCAGAGGGCAGGGGGCGATCAACTATGGCTACACCTTC
cdr3_aa: CASRGQGAINYGYTF

v_call: TRBV27
j_call: TRBJ2-5
d_call: TRBD2
clone_size: -
cdr3_nt: TGTGCCAGCAGCGGCAAAAAACTAGCGGTAGAGACCCAGTACTTC
cdr3_aa: CASSGKKLAVETQYF

v_call: TRBV28
j_call: TRBJ2-1
d_call: TRBD1
clone_size: -
cdr3_nt: TGTGCCAGCAGTTCATATGGGACAGGGGGCCGGAATGAGCAGTTCTTC
cdr3_aa: CASSSYGTGGRNEQFF

v_call: TRBV7-2
j_call: TRBJ1-3
d_call: -
clone_size: once
cdr3_nt: TGTGCCAGCAGCCTTACCCAGTTAACTGGAAACACCATATATTTT
cdr3_aa: CASSLTQLTGNTIYF

v_call: TRBV27
j_call: TRBJ1-6
d_call: -
clone_size: -
cdr3_nt: TGTGCCAGCAGTTTCGGGGGTTCACCCCTCCACTTT
cdr3_aa: CASSFGGSPLHF

v_call: TRBV5-1
j_call: TRBJ2-5
d_call: TRBD1
clone_size: -
cdr3_nt: TGCGCCAGCAGCTTGGCCGAGGGACAGGCCGAGTACTTC
cdr3_aa: CASSLAEGQAEYF

v_call: TRBV6-1
j_call: TRBJ2-7
d_call: -
clone_size: -
cdr3_nt: TGTGCCAGCAGTGAAGGCACAGGGTTCCACGAGCAGTACTTC
cdr3_aa: CASSEGTGFHEQYF

v_call: TRBV19
j_call: TRBJ2-3
d_call: TRBD1
clone_size: -
cdr3_nt: TGTGCCAGTAACATCAGGGGGCTAAGCACAGATACGCAGTATTTT
cdr3_aa: CASNIRGLSTDTQYF

v_call: TRBV7-2
j_call: TRBJ2-1
d_call: TRBD2
clone_size: few
cdr3_nt: TGTGCCAGCAGCGAGGGACTAGCGGGAGGGGGACGGCAGTTCTTC
cdr3_aa: CASSEGLAGGGRQFF

v_call: TRBV28
j_call: TRBJ1-5
d_call: -
clone_size: -
cdr3_nt: TGTGCCACCCTCGTCCAGGCCTGGGATCAGCCCCAGCATTTT
cdr3_aa: CATLVQAWDQPQHF

v_call: TRBV5-1
j_call: TRBJ2-3
d_call: -
clone_size: few
cdr3_nt: TGCGCCAGCAGCCCAGGACAGTATGGGACAGATACGCAGTATTTT
cdr3_aa: CASSPGQYGTDTQYF

v_call: TRBV10-2
j_call: TRBJ1-1
d_call: -
clone_size: -
cdr3_nt: TGCGCCAGCAGTGAGGGCTCAGACACCCAGAACACTGAAGCTTTCTTT
cdr3_aa: CASSEGSDTQNTEAFF

v_call: TRBV28
j_call: TRBJ2-7
d_call: -
clone_size: few
cdr3_nt: TGTGCCAGCAGTTTTGGCGGGTCCTACGAGCAGTACTTC
cdr3_aa: CASSFGGSYEQYF

v_call: TRBV5-1
j_call: TRBJ2-2
d_call: -
clone_size: -
cdr3_nt: TGCGCCAGCAGACAGGGAGAGACCGGGGAGCTGTTTTTT
cdr3_aa: CASRQGETGELFF

v_call: TRBV29-1
j_call: TRBJ2-1
d_call: -
clone_size: few
cdr3_nt: TGCAGCGTTGAAGCGCCTAGCCATAATTTGAATGAGCAGTTCTTC
cdr3_aa: CSVEAPSHNLNEQFF

v_call: TRBV19
j_call: TRBJ2-6
d_call: -
clone_size: -
cdr3_nt: TGTGCCAGTAGTATCACTGGGGCCAACGTCCTGACTTTC
cdr3_aa: CASSITGANVLTF

v_call: TRBV28
j_call: TRBJ1-5
d_call: -
clone_size: -
cdr3_nt: TGTGCCAGCAGAGGGGGTCTGATTGGGCCCCAGCATTTT
cdr3_aa: CASRGGLIGPQHF